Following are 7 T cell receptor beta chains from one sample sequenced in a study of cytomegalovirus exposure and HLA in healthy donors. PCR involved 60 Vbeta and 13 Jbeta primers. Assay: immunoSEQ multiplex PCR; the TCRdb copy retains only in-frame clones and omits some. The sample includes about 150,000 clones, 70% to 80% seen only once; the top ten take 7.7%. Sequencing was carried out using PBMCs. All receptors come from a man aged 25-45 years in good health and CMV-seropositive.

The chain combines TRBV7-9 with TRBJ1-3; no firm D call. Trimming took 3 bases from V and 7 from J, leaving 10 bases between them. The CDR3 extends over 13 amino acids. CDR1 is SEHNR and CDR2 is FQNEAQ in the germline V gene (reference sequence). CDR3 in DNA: TGTGCCAGCAGCTTTCAGGCGGGGAACACCATATATTTT. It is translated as CASSFQAGNTIYF.

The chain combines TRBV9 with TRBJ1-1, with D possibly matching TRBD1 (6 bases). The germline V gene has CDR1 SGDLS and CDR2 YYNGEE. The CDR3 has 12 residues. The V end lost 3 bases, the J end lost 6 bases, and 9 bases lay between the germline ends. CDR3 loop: CASSGGGPEAFF. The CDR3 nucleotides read TGTGCCAGCAGCGGAGGGGGACCTGAAGCTTTCTTT.

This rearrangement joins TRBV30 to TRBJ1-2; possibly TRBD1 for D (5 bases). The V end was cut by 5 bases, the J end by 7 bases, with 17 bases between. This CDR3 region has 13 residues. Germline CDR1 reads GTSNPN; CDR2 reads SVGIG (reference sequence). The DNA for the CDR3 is TGTGCCTGGGGGGCCAAGCAGGGCGGTGGCTACACCTTC. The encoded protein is CAWGAKQGGGYTF.

The CDR3, as DNA: TGTGCCAGCTCACCAGAACAGGGAAATGGCTACACCTTC. It codes for CASSPEQGNGYTF. This chain uses TRBV18 with TRBJ1-2; weak D call: TRBD1 (6 bases). The CDR3 spans 13 residues. The V gene's germline CDR1 is KGHSH and CDR2 LQKENI. Trimming took off 2 bases at V and 6 bases at J, with 10 bases between the two ends.

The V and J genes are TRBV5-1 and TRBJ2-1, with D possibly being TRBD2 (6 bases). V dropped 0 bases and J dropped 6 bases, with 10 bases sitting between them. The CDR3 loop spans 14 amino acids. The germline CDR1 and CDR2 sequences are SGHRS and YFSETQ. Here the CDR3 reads CASSLEGAGNEQFF. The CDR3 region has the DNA TGCGCCAGCAGCTTGGAGGGAGCGGGCAATGAGCAGTTCTTC. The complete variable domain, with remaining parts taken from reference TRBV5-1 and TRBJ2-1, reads KAGVTQTPRYLIKTRGQQVTLSCSPISGHRSVSWYQQTPGQGLQFLFEYFSETQRNKGNFPGRFSGRQFSNSRSEMNVSTLELGDSALYLCASSLEGAGNEQFFGPGTRLTVL.

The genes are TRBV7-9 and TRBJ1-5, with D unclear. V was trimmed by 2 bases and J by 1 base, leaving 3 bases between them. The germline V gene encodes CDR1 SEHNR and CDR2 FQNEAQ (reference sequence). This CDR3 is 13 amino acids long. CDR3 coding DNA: TGTGCCAGCAGCTTACAAAGCAATCAGCCCCAGCATTTT. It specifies CASSLQSNQPQHF.

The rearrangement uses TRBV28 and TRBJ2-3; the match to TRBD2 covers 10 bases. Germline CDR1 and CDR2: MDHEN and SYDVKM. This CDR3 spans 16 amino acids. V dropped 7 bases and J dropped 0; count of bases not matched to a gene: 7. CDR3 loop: CASMQEGLASTDTQYF. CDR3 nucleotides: TGTGCCAGCATGCAGGAGGGACTAGCGAGCACAGATACGCAGTATTTT.